Below are 15 T cell receptor beta chains sequenced from a single sample in a study of CD8+CD57+ T cells in acquired aplastic anemia. CDR3 and TCR beta VDJ profiling relied on genomic DNA as the template. TCRdb used MiXCR to reprocess the reads, holding one entry per CDR3 protein. The profile covers 200,000 to 250,000 distinct CDR3 sequences, with about a third appearing a single time and around 1.1% taken by the ten largest. The sequenced material came from sorted CD4+, CD8+, or CD8+CD57+ T cells (not recorded which) from PBMCs. These receptors were obtained from a human donor in good health, serving as a control.

The chain recombines TRBV2 with TRBJ1-2, with 11 positions matching TRBD1. Germline CDR1 reads SNHLY; CDR2 reads FYNNEI. J lost 3 bases, V lost 11 bases, and 14 bases had no gene match. This CDR3 has 16 amino acids. CDR3 sequence: CASTRDRGVVDYGYTF. The CDR3 coding sequence is TGTGCCTCCACAAGGGACAGGGGGGTGGTGGACTATGGCTACACCTTC.

This clonotype was detected ten times or more. This chain joins TRBV20-1 and TRBJ1-2, with a tentative D call TRBD1 (6 bases). The CDR3 length is 12 residues. Between the trimmed V and J ends, which lost 2 bases and 8 bases, there was a span of 12 bases. Germline V gene lookup returns CDR1 DFQATT and CDR2 SNEGSKA (reference sequence). The CDR3 loop is CSARPGGKGYTF. The CDR3, as DNA: TGCAGTGCTAGACCGGGGGGCAAGGGCTACACCTTC.

The genes are TRBV12-3 or TRBV12-4 and TRBJ1-1, with D unclear. Trimming took 7 bases from V and 5 from J, leaving 17 bases between them. CDR3 length: 14 residues. CDR3 DNA: TGTGCCAGCAATAGAAGGACCGCGGCGACTGAAGCTTTCTTT. This sequence encodes CASNRRTAATEAFF.

This clonotype has a count of ten or more. V is TRBV7-6 and J is TRBJ1-2, with no clear D. This CDR3 comprises 13 residues. The germline V and J ends were trimmed by 2 bases and 1 base, with 5 bases remaining between them. Germline V CDR1 and CDR2: SGHVS, FNYEAQ. DNA of the CDR3: TGTGCCAGCAGCTTAATAGATAACTATGGCTACACCTTC. It yields the protein CASSLIDNYGYTF.

This clonotype was seen only a few times. The rearrangement links TRBV28 to TRBJ1-6; no clear D. Germline CDR1 reads MDHEN; CDR2 reads SYDVKM. This CDR3 has 16 amino acids. The V end lost 6 bases, the J end lost 0 bases, and 12 bases lay between the germline ends. CDR3 in DNA: TGTGCCAGCAGAAGACTGGTAGGCTCCTATAATTCACCCCTCCACTTT. Protein sequence: CASRRLVGSYNSPLHF.

The table lists this clonotype with a few counts. V and J are TRBV9 and TRBJ2-1; D possibly corresponds to TRBD2 (6 bases). V was shortened by 3 bases and J by 4 bases, with 14 bases between the two germline ends. This CDR3 contains 15 residues. Germline V gene data show CDR1 as SGDLS and CDR2 as YYNGEE. Here the CDR3 DNA reads TGTGCCAGCAGCGCCGGAGGGCAGAATTACAATGAGCAGTTCTTC. Protein: CASSAGGQNYNEQFF.

Details on this clonotype: A much larger clone lies one base from this, so it may be a read error. Given the absence of the conserved phenylalanine or tryptophan at the CDR3 end, a read error is likely. V and J are TRBV7-3 and TRBJ2-5; 11 bases are shared with TRBD1. V was clipped by 5 bases and J by 5 bases; unmatched bases: 13. The length of the CDR3 is 17 residues. Germline-derived CDR1 and CDR2 are SGHTA and FQGTGA. This chain's CDR3 is CASSQKGSGTGGETQYL. The CDR3 DNA sequence: TGTGCCAGCAGCCAGAAGGGCTCCGGGACAGGGGGGGAGACCCAGTACCTC.

Turning to this clonotype: At one end the junction does not follow the germline gene, possibly because of a read error. This sequence joins TRBV4-1 and TRBJ2-5; 9 bases match TRBD2. The germline gives CDR1 MGHRA, CDR2 YSYEKL. The CDR3 is 17 residues long. The chain's CDR3 is CASSQGGLALSRETRYF. The CDR3 DNA is TGCGCCAGCAGCCAAGGTGGACTAGCGCTTTCTCGTGAGACCCGGTACTTC.

In this sample, this clonotype turned up many times. The V and J genes are TRBV7-9 and TRBJ2-7, with a tentative D call TRBD1 (6 bases). Trimming left V 4 bases short and J 1 base short, with 14 bases between. Germline V gene lookup returns CDR1 SEHNR and CDR2 FQNEAQ (reference sequence). The CDR3 extends over 15 amino acids. Here the CDR3 reads CASSSDRSPSYEQYF. The CDR3, as DNA: TGTGCCAGCAGCTCAGACAGGAGCCCATCCTACGAGCAGTACTTC.

The rearrangement uses TRBV7-2 and TRBJ1-3; D unresolved. Germline V gene data show CDR1 as SGHTA and CDR2 as FQGNSA. The CDR3 has 11 residues. Trimming left V 7 bases short and J 8 bases short, with 9 bases between. This CDR3 is CASTNLDTIYF. The CDR3 DNA reads as TGTGCCAGCACCAATTTAGACACCATATATTTT.

This clonotype was observed at least ten times. The J gene is TRBJ2-1, the V gene TRBV2; D gene ambiguous. This CDR3 comprises 11 residues. V was trimmed by 3 bases and J by 10 bases, leaving 7 bases between them. CDR1 SNHLY and CDR2 FYNNEI come from the germline V gene. CDR3 protein: CASSDDREQFF. The CDR3 nucleotides are TGTGCCAGCAGTGACGACCGGGAGCAGTTCTTC.

This clonotype was found many times. CDR3 DNA: TGTGCCAGCAGCACCCTAGCGGGGGGGAACTACGAGCAGTACTTC. Its protein product is CASSTLAGGNYEQYF. The chain recombines TRBV7-9 with TRBJ2-7; TRBD2 agrees at 12 bases. The length of the CDR3 is 15 residues. With V trimmed by 5 bases and J by 3 bases, 5 bases remained unmatched. Germline-derived CDR1 and CDR2 are SEHNR and FQNEAQ (reference sequence).

The chain couples TRBV2 to TRBJ2-3; D unclear. This CDR3 has 13 amino acids. With 10 bases removed from V and 9 bases from J, the gap between germline ends came to 20 bases. The V gene's germline CDR1 is SNHLY and CDR2 FYNNEI. CDR3 sequence reads: CAITSVGVDTQYF. Written as DNA, the CDR3 is TGTGCCATCACCAGTGTGGGCGTAGACACGCAGTATTTT.

This clonotype was picked up many times. The rearrangement uses TRBV5-4 and TRBJ2-7; D unresolved. V was cut by 4 bases and J by 5 bases, with 13 bases left in between. Germline CDR1 is SGHNT and CDR2 is YYREEE (reference sequence). The CDR3 is 13 amino acids. The CDR3 DNA is TGTGCCAGCAGCCCCCAAGGCCGGAACGAGCAGTACTTC. Residues: CASSPQGRNEQYF. Complete variable domain (other parts from reference TRBV5-4 and TRBJ2-7): ETGVTQSPTHLIKTRGQQVTLRCSSQSGHNTVSWYQQALGQGPQFIFQYYREEENGRGNFPPRFSGLQFPNYSSELNVNALELDDSALYLCASSPQGRNEQYFGPGTRLTVT.

This clonotype has a handful of counts. This chain uses TRBV11-1 with TRBJ2-5, with D perhaps matching TRBD1 (5 bases). CDR1 SGHAT and CDR2 FQDESV come from the germline V gene (reference sequence). The V end lost 2 bases, the J end lost 1 base, and 8 bases lay between the germline ends. This CDR3 is 14 amino acids long. This CDR3 reads CASSLTRAQETQYF. CDR3 DNA sequence: TGTGCCAGCAGCTTAACCAGGGCCCAAGAGACCCAGTACTTC.